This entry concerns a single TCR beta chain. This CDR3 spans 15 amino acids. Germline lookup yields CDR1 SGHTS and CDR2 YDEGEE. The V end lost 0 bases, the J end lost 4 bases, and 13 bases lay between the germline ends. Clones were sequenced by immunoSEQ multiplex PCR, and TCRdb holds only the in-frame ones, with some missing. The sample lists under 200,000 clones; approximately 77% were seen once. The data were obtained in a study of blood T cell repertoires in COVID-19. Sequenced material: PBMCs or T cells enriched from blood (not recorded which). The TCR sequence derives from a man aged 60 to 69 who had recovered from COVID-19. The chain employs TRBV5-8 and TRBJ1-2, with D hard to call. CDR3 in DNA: TGTGCCAGCAGCTTGGCTTCACTAGGCTTCTATGGCTACACCTTC. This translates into CASSLASLGFYGYTF.